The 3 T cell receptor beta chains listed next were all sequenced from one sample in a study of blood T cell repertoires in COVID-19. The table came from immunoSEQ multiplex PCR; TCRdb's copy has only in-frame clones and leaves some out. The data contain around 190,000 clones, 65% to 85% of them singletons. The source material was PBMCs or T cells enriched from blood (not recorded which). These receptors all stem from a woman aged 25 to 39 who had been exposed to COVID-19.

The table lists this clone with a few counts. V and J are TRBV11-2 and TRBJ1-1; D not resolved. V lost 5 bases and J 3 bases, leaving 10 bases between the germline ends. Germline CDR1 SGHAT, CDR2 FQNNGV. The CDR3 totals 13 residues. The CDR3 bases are TGTGCCAGCAGCCTCAGCAGGTACACTGAAGCTTTCTTT. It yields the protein CASSLSRYTEAFF.

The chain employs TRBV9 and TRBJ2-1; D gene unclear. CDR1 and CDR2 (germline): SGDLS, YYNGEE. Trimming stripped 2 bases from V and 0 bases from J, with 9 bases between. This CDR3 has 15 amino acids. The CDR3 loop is CASSVQSSSYNEQFF. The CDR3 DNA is TGTGCCAGCAGCGTTCAGTCCAGCTCCTACAATGAGCAGTTCTTC.

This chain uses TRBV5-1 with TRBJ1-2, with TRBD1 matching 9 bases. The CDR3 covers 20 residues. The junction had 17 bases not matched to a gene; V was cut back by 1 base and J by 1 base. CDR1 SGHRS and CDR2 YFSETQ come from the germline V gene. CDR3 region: CASSLHRRSGTGKSNYGYTF. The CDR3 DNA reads TGCGCCAGCAGCTTGCACAGGCGTTCCGGGACAGGGAAGAGTAACTATGGCTACACCTTC.